This TCR beta chain was recovered during a study of human versus mouse CDR3 diversity and MHC coevolution. Losses at the gene ends were 3 bases for V and 4 bases for J; bases not matched to a gene: 13. This CDR3 region has 17 residues. Germline V gene data show CDR1 as SGHRS and CDR2 as YFSETQ. Profiling relied on immunoSEQ multiplex PCR, and the TCRdb table lists in-frame clones only, not all of them. The table includes about 77,000 clones, 92% detected once. Sequences were obtained from naive CD4+ T cells from blood. Subset: CD45RO-negative CD62L-positive naive CD4 T cells. The sequence was collected from a person aged 25-75 years in good health. The chain employs TRBV5-1 and TRBJ2-7; 10 nucleotides agree with TRBD2. This chain's CDR3 is CASSSSREREGRYEQYF. The CDR3 DNA reads as TGCGCCAGCAGCTCCTCCCGGGAGCGGGAGGGAAGGTACGAGCAGTACTTC.